This entry lists 25 T cell receptor beta chains sequenced from one sample in a study of blood T cell repertoires in COVID-19. TCRdb's table, derived via immunoSEQ multiplex PCR, lists solely in-frame clones and lacks some. Of approximately 140,000 clones in the sample, almost 90% were seen once. Sequencing was carried out using peripheral blood. These receptors originate from a man aged 45-65 years with active or convalescent COVID-19.

This chain links TRBV24-1 with TRBJ2-1; 11 bases match TRBD2. The CDR3 covers 17 residues. The germline gives CDR1 KGHDR, CDR2 SFDVKD. V shed 4 bases, J shed 4 bases, and the junction held 8 bases outside the gene matches. The CDR3 loop is CATSDALLAGDYNEQFF. DNA for the CDR3: TGTGCCACCAGTGACGCCTTACTAGCGGGAGATTACAATGAGCAGTTCTTC.

The rearrangement uses TRBV3-1 (or the pseudogene TRBV3-2) and TRBJ2-3; no definite D call. Germline V lookup: CDR1 LGHDT, CDR2 YNNKEL (reference sequence). This CDR3 is built from 14 residues. V lost 7 bases and J 2 bases, leaving 13 bases between the germline ends. CDR3: CASTPQSTTDTQYF. In nucleotides, the CDR3 is TGTGCCAGCACCCCACAGAGTACCACAGATACGCAGTATTTT.

This clone has a single count. V gene TRBV5-4 combines with J gene TRBJ1-6, with 7 positions matching TRBD1. Trimming removed 0 bases from V and 6 bases from J; junction bases left unmatched: 3. This CDR3 spans 15 amino acids. Germline V CDR1 and CDR2: SGHNT, YYREEE (reference sequence). Written as DNA, the CDR3 is TGTGCCAGCAGCTTGGGGGGACAGTCTAATTCACCCCTCCACTTT. This gives the protein CASSLGGQSNSPLHF.

The rearrangement joins TRBV9 to TRBJ2-1; 11 bases are a match to TRBD2. Germline assignment: CDR1 SGDLS and CDR2 YYNGEE. CDR3 length equals 16 residues. Losses at the gene ends were 5 bases for V and 6 bases for J; bases not matched to a gene: 10. CDR3 region: CASSRGTSGRANEQFF. In nucleotides, the CDR3 is TGTGCCAGCAGTCGGGGAACTAGCGGGAGAGCCAATGAGCAGTTCTTC. The variable domain in full, with the rest retrieved from reference TRBV9 and TRBJ2-1, is DSGVTQTPKHLITATGQRVTLRCSPRSGDLSVYWYQQSLDQGLQFLIQYYNGEERAKGNILERFSAQQFPDLHSELNLSSLELGDSALYFCASSRGTSGRANEQFFGPGTRLTVL.

V gene TRBV3-1 (or the pseudogene TRBV3-2) combines with J gene TRBJ1-1; D gene ambiguous. Per germline, CDR1 LGHDT and CDR2 YNNKEL (reference sequence). The CDR3 extends over 17 amino acids. V lost 1 base and J lost 13, with 28 bases in between. The CDR3 bases are TGTGCCAGCAGCCAAGGGTATGGTGCCCGGTCTTTGTCGGTTGGTTTCTTT. It encodes CASSQGYGARSLSVGFF.

This chain connects TRBV5-1 to TRBJ2-5, with 7 bases lining up with TRBD1. The V segment lost 0 bases and the J segment 1 base; nucleotides outside the gene matches: 3. This CDR3 region has 15 residues. Germline CDR1 reads SGHRS; CDR2 reads YFSETQ. The CDR3 region has the DNA TGCGCCAGCAGCTTGGAGGGGGCTCCCCAAGAGACCCAGTACTTC. This sequence encodes CASSLEGAPQETQYF.

The chain employs TRBV9 and TRBJ2-2; D may be TRBD2 (5 bases). Trimming took 3 bases from V and 4 from J, leaving 16 bases between them. Germline V gene lookup returns CDR1 SGDLS and CDR2 YYNGEE. The CDR3 consists of 16 residues. In nucleotides, the CDR3 is TGTGCCAGCAGCGCCCGAGGGTGGGAAAGCACCGGGGAGCTGTTTTTT. This codes for CASSARGWESTGELFF.

J is TRBJ2-7 and V is TRBV6-5; 11 bases line up with TRBD2. Trimming at V came to 4 bases and at J to 3 bases, leaving 5 bases not matched to a gene. The CDR3 spans 15 residues. Germline V CDR1 and CDR2: MNHEY, SVGAGI. CDR3 sequence (DNA): TGTGCCAGCAGTTCACCGGGACTAGCGGTCTACGAGCAGTACTTC. Protein sequence: CASSSPGLAVYEQYF.

This sequence joins TRBV6-5 and TRBJ2-7, with a weak D call TRBD2 (5 bases). CDR3 length: 14 residues. Trimming removed 6 bases at V and 0 bases at J, with 12 bases between. Germline assignment: CDR1 MNHEY and CDR2 SVGAGI. The chain's CDR3 is CASRTTLSSYEQYF. The CDR3, as DNA: TGTGCCAGCAGGACTACACTTAGCTCCTACGAGCAGTACTTC.

The chain carries TRBV7-2 and TRBJ2-1, with 14 bases matching TRBD2. The J segment lost 7 bases and the V segment lost 2 bases, leaving 10 bases of the junction unmatched. The CDR3 extends over 18 amino acids. Germline values: CDR1 SGHTA, CDR2 FQGNSA. The CDR3 is CASSLRMGTSGSRNEQFF. CDR3 coding DNA: TGTGCCAGCAGCTTACGGATGGGGACTAGCGGGAGTAGGAATGAGCAGTTCTTC.

This chain links TRBV29-1 with TRBJ2-5; TRBD2 aligns across 10 bases. After removal of 7 bases from V and 5 bases from J, the junction contained 10 bases not matched to a gene. The CDR3 has 14 amino acids. The germline V gene has CDR1 SQVTM and CDR2 ANQGSEA. This CDR3 reads CSATPSGSGETQYF. The CDR3 DNA follows: TGCAGCGCCACCCCTAGCGGGAGCGGGGAGACCCAGTACTTC.

Comment on this clone: Relative to the germline gene, one junction end is altered; a read error may explain this. This rearrangement joins TRBV7-7 to TRBJ2-5; weak D call: TRBD2 (6 bases). The germline V gene encodes CDR1 SSHAT and CDR2 FNYEAQ (reference sequence). The length of the CDR3 is 16 residues. CDR3 region: CASSSGRTISQETQYF. The CDR3 DNA reads TGTGCTAGCAGCTCAGGAAGGACTATCTCCCAAGAGACCCAGTACTTC. Combining the CDR3 with reference TRBV7-7 and TRBJ2-5 gives the whole variable domain GAGVSQSPRYKVTKRGQDVTLRCDPISSHATLYWYQQALGQGPEFLTYFNYEAQPDKSGLPSDRFSAERPEGSISTLTIQRTEQRDSAMYRCASSSGRTISQETQYFGPGTRLLVL.

This clone was seen a single time. V and J are TRBV7-9 and TRBJ1-1; tentative D call: TRBD1 (5 bases). Trimming pared 5 bases from V and 4 bases from J, leaving 14 bases between. This CDR3 comprises 14 residues. The germline V gene has CDR1 SEHNR and CDR2 FQNEAQ (reference sequence). For the CDR3, the DNA is TGTGCCAGCAGCCTACCGACAGTGGGCACTGAAGCTTTCTTT. As protein: CASSLPTVGTEAFF.

This chain joins TRBV9 and TRBJ2-7; unclear D gene. The CDR3 extends over 14 amino acids. CDR1 is SGDLS, CDR2 YYNGEE, per germline. Trimming left V 0 bases short and J 2 bases short, with 9 bases between. The DNA of the CDR3 is TGTGCCAGCAGCGTAGGAGACGGAGCCTACGAGCAGTACTTC. It encodes CASSVGDGAYEQYF.

V usage is TRBV6-5 and J usage is TRBJ2-3; 14 bases map to TRBD2. V lost 6 bases and J lost 1; bases outside the gene matches: 0. Germline values: CDR1 MNHEY, CDR2 SVGAGI. This CDR3 spans 15 amino acids. The CDR3 sequence is CASRTSGRGTDTQYF. The DNA for the CDR3 is TGTGCCAGCAGGACTAGCGGGAGGGGCACAGATACGCAGTATTTT.

This chain's CDR3 is CASSLVWGLSSGANVLTF. The CDR3 region has the DNA TGTGCCAGCAGTTTAGTATGGGGCCTTAGCTCTGGGGCCAACGTCCTGACTTTC. The chain joins TRBV27 to TRBJ2-6; D perhaps matches TRBD1 (5 bases). Germline CDR1 and CDR2: MNHEY and SMNVEV (reference sequence). The CDR3 spans 18 residues. The germline V and J ends were trimmed by 2 bases and 0 bases, with 14 bases remaining between them.

The chain has TRBV18 and TRBJ2-5; 11 nucleotides agree with TRBD2. The CDR3 runs 16 residues. The V gene's germline CDR1 is KGHSH and CDR2 LQKENI. Trimming cost V 3 bases and J 4 bases; bases outside gene matches: 7. The CDR3 sequence: CASSPLLAGEVETQYF. The CDR3 DNA is TGTGCCAGCTCACCGTTACTAGCGGGAGAGGTAGAGACCCAGTACTTC.

V gene TRBV5-4 combines with J gene TRBJ1-1, with D maybe TRBD1 (6 bases). The CDR3 loop spans 14 amino acids. Trimming stripped 2 bases from V and 5 bases from J, with 13 bases between. Per the germline V gene, CDR1 is SGHNT and CDR2 is YYREEE (reference sequence). This CDR3 reads CASSFRGARTEAFF. The CDR3 DNA sequence: TGTGCCAGCAGCTTCCGGGGGGCGCGAACTGAAGCTTTCTTT.

The gene calls are TRBV18 and TRBJ2-1; 11 nucleotides line up with TRBD1. Germline loops: CDR1 KGHSH, CDR2 LQKENI. V shed 3 bases and J 0 bases; nucleotides not matched to a gene: 7. The CDR3 spans 18 residues. The CDR3 here is CASSPFPGQGGSYNEQFF. CDR3 DNA: TGTGCCAGCTCACCCTTCCCGGGACAGGGGGGCTCCTACAATGAGCAGTTCTTC.

This chain uses TRBV12-5 with TRBJ2-6; the match to TRBD1 covers 9 bases. Per the germline V gene, CDR1 is LGHNT and CDR2 is FRNRAP. Losses at the gene ends were 2 bases for V and 2 bases for J; bases not matched to a gene: 4. The CDR3 has 17 amino acids. The CDR3: CASGLTGQGTGANVLTF. CDR3 sequence (DNA): TGTGCTAGTGGTTTGACCGGACAGGGGACTGGGGCCAACGTCCTGACTTTC.

The chain joins TRBV11-3 to TRBJ2-3; D might be TRBD1 (7 bases). The germline V and J ends were trimmed by 2 bases and 11 bases, with 14 bases remaining between them. Germline-derived CDR1 and CDR2 are SGHNT and YENEEA. The CDR3 is 13 amino acids. This chain's CDR3 is CASSLSQGTVQYF. The CDR3 nucleotides read TGTGCCAGCAGCTTATCACAGGGGACTGTGCAGTATTTT.

The chain carries TRBV19 and TRBJ2-2; TRBD2 aligns across 13 bases. Germline CDR1 and CDR2: LNHDA and SQIVND (reference sequence). The CDR3 contains 17 residues. Trimming at V came to 3 bases and at J to 6 bases, leaving 7 bases not matched to a gene. CDR3 sequence reads: CASSIPGLAGDSGELFF. CDR3 DNA sequence: TGTGCCAGTAGTATCCCCGGACTAGCGGGAGATTCCGGGGAGCTGTTTTTT.

The V call is TRBV7-8, the J call TRBJ1-5; 7 bases fit TRBD1. The V gene's germline CDR1 is SGHVS and CDR2 FQNEAQ. The CDR3 covers 15 residues. J gave up 0 bases and V 7 bases, and 6 bases lay outside the gene matches. CDR3 DNA sequence: TGTGCCAGCACTCCGACAGGGAATAGCAATCAGCCCCAGCATTTT. Residues: CASTPTGNSNQPQHF.

The chain employs TRBV11-2 and TRBJ2-3; D is possibly TRBD2 (6 bases). V was cut by 2 bases and J by 6 bases, with 24 bases left in between. The CDR3 covers 18 residues. The germline gives CDR1 SGHAT, CDR2 FQNNGV. The CDR3 DNA reads TGTGCCAGCAGCTTAAGCAATCTGAGAACGGAGGGAATGGATACGCAGTATTTT. Translating gives CASSLSNLRTEGMDTQYF.

This chain joins TRBV28 and TRBJ2-7, with 7 bases that match TRBD1. CDR3 length: 15 amino acids. CDR1 MDHEN and CDR2 SYDVKM come from the germline V gene. V lost 5 bases and J lost 1; bases outside the gene matches: 8. The CDR3 loop is CASSNRTGVSYEQYF. In nucleotides, the CDR3 is TGTGCCAGCAGTAACCGGACAGGCGTGTCCTACGAGCAGTACTTC.